The rows below give T cell receptor beta chains drawn from one sample of a study of CD8 T cells in ankylosing spondylitis. One entry per CDR3 protein results from TCRdb running MiXCR on the 5' RACE reads. Among 150,000 to 200,000 distinct CDR3 sequences listed, 15% to 20% were seen once. Specimen: blood, either unsorted or a sorted T cell fraction (not recorded which). The receptors come from a male donor under 30 with ankylosing spondylitis or in good health (not recorded which). The conserved cysteine and the conserved F or W are not part of the CDR3 here.

>TRBV12-3/TRBV12-4|TRBJ1-4
AVRDRGEKLF
>TRBV5-1|TRBJ1-2
ASSSDRGYGYT
>TRBV7-8|TRBJ2-1
ASSLLAGLYNEQF
>TRBV28|TRBJ2-3
ASSGTGGKDTQY
>TRBV6-2/TRBV6-3|TRBJ2-4
ASSLRDSFKNIQY
>TRBV11-2|TRBJ2-1
ASSSRPGNEQF
>TRBV4-1|TRBJ2-7
ASSQVGLAGHYEQY
>TRBV27|TRBJ1-6
ASRSTSSYNSPLH
>TRBV4-3|TRBJ1-1
ASSQDAGARWTEAF
>TRBV29-1|TRBJ2-1
SVVLPGTSIEQF
>TRBV4-3|TRBJ2-1
ASSQDIGTMQGNEQF
>TRBV29-1|TRBJ2-3
SVVYRVNLADTQY
>TRBV12-3/TRBV12-4|TRBJ2-7
ASSGDPTGGLSYEQY
>TRBV6-1|TRBJ2-3
ASISGGHQQY
>TRBV5-1|TRBJ2-3
ASSLPRSAGGTADTQY
>TRBV6-5|TRBJ2-5
ASTGTSGLQETQY
>TRBV7-9|TRBJ2-5
ASSLTGTPILETQY
>TRBV27|TRBJ2-7
ASSLGQTMNEQY
>TRBV6-4|TRBJ1-1
ASSKYYMGSEAF
>TRBV20-1|TRBJ2-5
SARDARGRETQY
>TRBV20-1|TRBJ2-1
SAERGLAGANSYNEQF
>TRBV9|TRBJ2-2
ASSWGTVNTGELF
>TRBV7-7|TRBJ2-6
ASPQPGQGRSGANVLT
>TRBV12-3/TRBV12-4|TRBJ1-1
ASGIQGALLAF
>TRBV9|TRBJ2-1
ASSASLRGQYNEQF
>TRBV7-8|TRBJ1-2
ASSLREGGRNYGYT
>TRBV7-9|TRBJ1-2
ASQRGQGPQVGGYT
>TRBV30|TRBJ2-1
AWIWGVNEQF
>TRBV12-3/TRBV12-4|TRBJ1-1
ASSLKGAVAEAF
>TRBV5-5|TRBJ2-3
ASSKDPLAGVTDTQY
>TRBV7-9|TRBJ2-3
ASSEREIDTQY
>TRBV5-1|TRBJ2-7
ASSLAGTVTYEQY
>TRBV29-1|TRBJ1-2
SVGRGNGYT
>TRBV4-3|TRBJ2-1
ASSQGQSGSGLF
>TRBV10-3|TRBJ2-3
AISESGGRADTQY
>TRBV5-1|TRBJ2-1
ASSLGGTGTYNEQF
>TRBV20-1|TRBJ2-7
SAKDGYEQY
>TRBV18|TRBJ1-1
ASSPSDRVEAF
>TRBV20-1|TRBJ2-7
SASTSGSLSEQY
>TRBV29-1|TRBJ2-3
SVVWLAGTDTQY
>TRBV6-5|TRBJ2-3
ASSQAGGRADTQY
>TRBV10-3|TRBJ2-1
AISESGYNEQF
>TRBV10-3|TRBJ2-1
AIMPMGGRLPQAYNEQF
>TRBV30|TRBJ1-1
AWTIQGYTEAF
>TRBV7-6|TRBJ2-5
ASSRTSQETQY
>TRBV11-2|TRBJ2-1
ASLPGTSGNNEQF
>TRBV6-5|TRBJ1-6
ASSYTDSRNSPLH
>TRBV29-1|TRBJ2-1
SAVAGGSYNEQF
>TRBV5-1|TRBJ2-1
ASRRSGSYFEQF
>TRBV20-1|TRBJ2-7
SAGEGLAGGSPHEQY